The clone carrying this T cell receptor (beta chain) was counted a single time. A much more abundant neighbour one base away suggests this may be a read error. The entry originates in a study of T-cell reconstitution after alpha-beta-depleted transplantation in children. This CDR3 is 15 amino acids long. Germline CDR1 and CDR2: SEHNR and FQNEAQ (reference sequence). V gave up 7 bases and J gave up 2 bases, with 16 bases separating them. The TCRbeta library incorporated unique molecular identifiers. TCRdb ran MiXCR on the PCR reads and lists one entry per CDR3 protein. Among over 70,000 distinct CDR3 sequences listed, roughly an eighth were seen once.

This sequence joins TRBV7-9 and TRBJ2-3; a possible D gene is TRBD2 (5 bases). The material was PBMCs from the stem cell graft donor, obtained from the stem cell graft. This sequence originates from a human donor who donated a stem cell graft to a child with inherited bone marrow failure. The CDR3 reads CASILFGDNTDTQYF. The CDR3 coding sequence is TGTGCCAGCATCTTGTTCGGGGATAACACAGATACGCAGTATTTT.